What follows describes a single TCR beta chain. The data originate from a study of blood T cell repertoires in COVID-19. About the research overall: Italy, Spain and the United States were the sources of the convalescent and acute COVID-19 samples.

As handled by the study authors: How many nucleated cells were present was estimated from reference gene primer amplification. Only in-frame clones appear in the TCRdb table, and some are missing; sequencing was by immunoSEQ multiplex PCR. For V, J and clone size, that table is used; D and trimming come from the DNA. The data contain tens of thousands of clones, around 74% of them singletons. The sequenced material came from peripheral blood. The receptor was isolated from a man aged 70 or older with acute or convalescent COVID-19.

The CDR3 region has the DNA TGCGCCAGCAGCCAAGAAGGGGAGGGTTCCTACGAGCAGTACTTC. It translates to CASSQEGEGSYEQYF. The J gene is TRBJ2-7, the V gene TRBV4-3, with 7 bases fitting TRBD2. The CDR3 runs to 15 residues. The germline CDR1 and CDR2 sequences are LGHNA and YSLEER. Germline trimming cut 0 bases from V and 1 base from J; bases unmatched to any gene: 3.